There are many counts of the clone carrying this T cell receptor beta chain. Its antigen is not identified. This sample was taken from a study of early T cells in non-severe SARS-CoV-2 infection. Overall study: Alpha and beta chains were unpaired, from unsorted whole-blood bulk RNA.

Trimming cost V 3 bases and J 3 bases, with 9 bases left between them. CDR3 length: 14 residues. The germline CDR1 and CDR2 sequences are SNHLY and FYNNEI. Individual cDNA molecules received unique molecular identifiers. TCRdb passed the 5' RACE reads through MiXCR, listing each CDR3 protein once. The repertoire has 86,000 or so distinct CDR3 sequences, roughly 6% of them found once; the top ten carry roughly 8%. Findings and limits, study-wide: Matches to VDJdb favored anti-spike CD8 responses and missed private and CD4 specificities.

The rearrangement joins TRBV2 to TRBJ2-1, with D possibly being TRBD2 (6 bases). This receptor was obtained from an adult who was a healthcare worker with PCR-confirmed SARS-CoV-2 infection or an uninfected control (not recorded which). Sample: whole blood. CDR3 amino acids: CASSEGGDYNEQFF. Here the CDR3 DNA reads TGTGCCAGCAGTGAGGGGGGAGACTACAATGAGCAGTTCTTC.